This TCR beta chain stems from a study of cytomegalovirus exposure and HLA in healthy donors. Produced via immunoSEQ multiplex PCR; TCRdb's table is partial and in-frame only. The sample records 70,000 to 95,000 clones, approximately 94% being singletons. The CDR3 has 18 residues. V lost 1 base to trimming and J lost 2 bases; unmatched junction nucleotides: 7. Germline CDR1 and CDR2: LNHDA and SQIVND (reference sequence). Material: PBMCs. The genes are TRBV19 and TRBJ1-4; TRBD1 aligns across 10 bases. The receptor was isolated from a woman aged 25-40 years in good health and CMV-seronegative. The CDR3 region is CASSIARQGANTNEKLFF. For the CDR3, the DNA is TGTGCCAGTAGTATAGCCCGACAGGGGGCGAATACTAATGAAAAACTGTTTTTT. Filled out from reference TRBV19 and TRBJ1-4, the complete variable domain reads DGGITQSPKYLFRKEGQNVTLSCEQNLNHDAMYWYRQDPGQGLRLIYYSQIVNDFQKGDIAEGYSVSREKKESFPLTVTSAQKNPTAFYLCASSIARQGANTNEKLFFGSGTQLSVL.